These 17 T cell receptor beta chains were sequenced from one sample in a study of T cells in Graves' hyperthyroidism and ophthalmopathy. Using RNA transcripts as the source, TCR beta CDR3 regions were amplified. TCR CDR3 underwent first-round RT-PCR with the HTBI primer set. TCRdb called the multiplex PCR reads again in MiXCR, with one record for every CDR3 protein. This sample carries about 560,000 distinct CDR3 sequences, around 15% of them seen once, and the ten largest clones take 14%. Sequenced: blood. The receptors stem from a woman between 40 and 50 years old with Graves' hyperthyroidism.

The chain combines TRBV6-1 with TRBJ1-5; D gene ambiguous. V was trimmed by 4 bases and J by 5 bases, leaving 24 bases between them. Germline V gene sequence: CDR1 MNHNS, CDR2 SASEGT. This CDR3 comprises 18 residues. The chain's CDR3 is CASSGNVRDFLSHQPQHF. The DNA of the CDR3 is TGTGCCAGCAGTGGGAACGTGAGGGATTTTTTATCCCATCAGCCCCAGCATTTT.

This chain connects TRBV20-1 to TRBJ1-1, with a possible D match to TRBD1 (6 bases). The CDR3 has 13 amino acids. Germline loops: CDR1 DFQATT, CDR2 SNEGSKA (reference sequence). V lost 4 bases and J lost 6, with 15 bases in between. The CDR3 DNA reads TGCAGTGCTATTAACTGGGCAGGGGCTGAAGCTTTCTTT. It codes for CSAINWAGAEAFF.

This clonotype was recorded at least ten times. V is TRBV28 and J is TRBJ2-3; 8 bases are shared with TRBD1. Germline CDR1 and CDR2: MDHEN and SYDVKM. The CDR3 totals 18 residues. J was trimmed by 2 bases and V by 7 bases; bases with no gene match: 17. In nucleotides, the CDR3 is TGTGCCAGCATAAAATCAAAGTTAACAGGGGGTTTCACAGATACGCAGTATTTT. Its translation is CASIKSKLTGGFTDTQYF.

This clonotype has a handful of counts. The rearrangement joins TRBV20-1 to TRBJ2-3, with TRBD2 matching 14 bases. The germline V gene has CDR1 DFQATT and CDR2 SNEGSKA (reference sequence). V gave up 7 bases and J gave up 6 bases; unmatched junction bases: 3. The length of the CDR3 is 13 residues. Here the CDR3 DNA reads TGCAGTGGACTAGCGGGAGGGCCCGATACGCAGTATTTT. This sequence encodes CSGLAGGPDTQYF.

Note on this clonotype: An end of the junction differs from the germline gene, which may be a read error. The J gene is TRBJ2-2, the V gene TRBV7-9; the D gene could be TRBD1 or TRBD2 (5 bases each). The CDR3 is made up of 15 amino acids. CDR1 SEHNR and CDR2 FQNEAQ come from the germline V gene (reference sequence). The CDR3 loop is CVSRGGQSNTGELFF. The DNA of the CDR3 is TGTGTCAGCAGAGGAGGACAAAGTAACACCGGGGAGCTGTTTTTT. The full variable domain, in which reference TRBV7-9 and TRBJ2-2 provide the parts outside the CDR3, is DTGVSQNPRHKITKRGQNVTFRCDPISEHNRLYWYRQTLGQGPEFLTYFQNEAQLEKSRLLSDRFSAERPKGSFSTLEIQRTEQGDSAMYLCVSRGGQSNTGELFFGEGSRLTVL.

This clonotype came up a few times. CDR3 sequence (DNA): TGTGCCAGCACCCAACTCGCCGGAACAGGGAATCAGCCCCAGCATTTT. As protein: CASTQLAGTGNQPQHF. V is TRBV2 and J is TRBJ1-5, with a possible D match to TRBD1 (6 bases). The germline V gene encodes CDR1 SNHLY and CDR2 FYNNEI. V gave up 7 bases and J gave up 4 bases, with 20 bases separating them. This CDR3 region has 16 residues.

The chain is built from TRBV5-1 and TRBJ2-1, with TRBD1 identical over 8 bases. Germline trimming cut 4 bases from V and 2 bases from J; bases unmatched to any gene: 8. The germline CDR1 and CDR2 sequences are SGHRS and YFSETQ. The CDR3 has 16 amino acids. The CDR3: CASSPTGANTYNEQFF. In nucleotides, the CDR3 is TGCGCCAGCAGCCCGACAGGGGCGAACACCTACAATGAGCAGTTCTTC.

CDR3 bases: TGCGCCAGCAGGGAGCTAGCGGCCGCTGGCGGGGAGCTGTTTTTT. Encoded protein: CASRELAAAGGELFF. This chain joins TRBV5-1 and TRBJ2-2; 7 positions agree with TRBD2. CDR1 SGHRS and CDR2 YFSETQ come from the germline V gene. V shed 5 bases and J 7 bases; nucleotides not matched to a gene: 11. CDR3 length equals 15 residues.

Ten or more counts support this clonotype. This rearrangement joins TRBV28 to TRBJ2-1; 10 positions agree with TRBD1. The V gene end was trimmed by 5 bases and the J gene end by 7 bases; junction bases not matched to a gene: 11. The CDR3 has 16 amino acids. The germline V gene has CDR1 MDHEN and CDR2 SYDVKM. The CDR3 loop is CASSPQGTGDGNEQFF. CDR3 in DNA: TGTGCCAGCAGTCCCCAGGGGACAGGGGATGGAAATGAGCAGTTCTTC.

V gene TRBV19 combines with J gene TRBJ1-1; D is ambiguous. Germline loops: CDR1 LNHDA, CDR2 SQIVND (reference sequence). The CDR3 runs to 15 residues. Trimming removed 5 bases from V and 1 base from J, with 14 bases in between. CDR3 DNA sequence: TGTGCCAGTAGTCTGAGCCTGTATGGGAACACTGAAGCTTTCTTT. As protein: CASSLSLYGNTEAFF. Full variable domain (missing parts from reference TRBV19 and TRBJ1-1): DGGITQSPKYLFRKEGQNVTLSCEQNLNHDAMYWYRQDPGQGLRLIYYSQIVNDFQKGDIAEGYSVSREKKESFPLTVTSAQKNPTAFYLCASSLSLYGNTEAFFGQGTRLTVV.

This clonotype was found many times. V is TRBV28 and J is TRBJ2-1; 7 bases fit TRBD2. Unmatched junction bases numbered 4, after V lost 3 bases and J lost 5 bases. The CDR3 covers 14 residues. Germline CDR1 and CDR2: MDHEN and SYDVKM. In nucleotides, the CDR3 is TGTGCCAGCAGTTTCGAGCGGGACCACAATGAGCAGTTCTTC. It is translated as CASSFERDHNEQFF. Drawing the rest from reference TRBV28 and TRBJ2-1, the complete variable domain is DVKVTQSSRYLVKRTGEKVFLECVQDMDHENMFWYRQDPGLGLRLIYFSYDVKMKEKGDIPEGYSVSREKKERFSLILESASTNQTSMYLCASSFERDHNEQFFGPGTRLTVL.

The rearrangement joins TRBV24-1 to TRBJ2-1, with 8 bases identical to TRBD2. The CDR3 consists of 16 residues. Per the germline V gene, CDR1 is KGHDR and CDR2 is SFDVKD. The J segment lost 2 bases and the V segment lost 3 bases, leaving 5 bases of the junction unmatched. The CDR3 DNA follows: TGTGCCACCAGTGATGTGGAAGCGGGGGCCTACAATGAGCAGTTCTTC. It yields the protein CATSDVEAGAYNEQFF.

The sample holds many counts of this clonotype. CDR3 amino acids: CASDQGAGQPQHF. DNA for the CDR3: TGTGCCAGCGACCAGGGGGCAGGTCAGCCCCAGCATTTT. The V call is TRBV3-1, the J call TRBJ1-5; TRBD1 matches 8 bases. J gave up 6 bases and V 8 bases, and 6 bases lay outside the gene matches. This CDR3 has 13 amino acids. Germline-derived CDR1 and CDR2 are LGHDT and YNNKEL (reference sequence).

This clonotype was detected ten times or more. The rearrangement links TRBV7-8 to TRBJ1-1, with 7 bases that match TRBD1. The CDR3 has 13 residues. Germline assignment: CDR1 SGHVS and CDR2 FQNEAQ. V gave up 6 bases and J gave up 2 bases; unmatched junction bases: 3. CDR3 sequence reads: CASRGQKNTEAFF. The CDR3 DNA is TGTGCCAGCAGGGGACAGAAAAACACTGAAGCTTTCTTT.

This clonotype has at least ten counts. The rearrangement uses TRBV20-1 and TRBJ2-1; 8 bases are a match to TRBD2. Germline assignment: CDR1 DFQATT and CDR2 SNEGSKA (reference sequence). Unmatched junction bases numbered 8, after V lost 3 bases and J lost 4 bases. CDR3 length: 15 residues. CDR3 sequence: CSASPWAGGYNEQFF. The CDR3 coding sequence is TGCAGTGCTAGCCCATGGGCGGGGGGATACAATGAGCAGTTCTTC.

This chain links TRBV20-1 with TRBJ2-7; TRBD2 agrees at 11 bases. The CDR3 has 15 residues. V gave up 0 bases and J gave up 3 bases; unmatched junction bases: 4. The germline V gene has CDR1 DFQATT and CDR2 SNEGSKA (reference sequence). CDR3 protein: CSARDRSGRGYEQYF. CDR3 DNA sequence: TGCAGTGCTAGAGATCGTAGCGGGAGGGGCTACGAGCAGTACTTC.

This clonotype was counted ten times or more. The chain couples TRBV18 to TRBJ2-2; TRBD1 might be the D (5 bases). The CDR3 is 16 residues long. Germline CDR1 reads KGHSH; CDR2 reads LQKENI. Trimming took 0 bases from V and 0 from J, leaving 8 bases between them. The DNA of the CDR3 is TGTGCCAGCTCACCACCTAGGGGCGCGAACACCGGGGAGCTGTTTTTT. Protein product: CASSPPRGANTGELFF.